The sequence of this T cell receptor beta chain was determined in a study of early T cells in non-severe SARS-CoV-2 infection. Germline values: CDR1 MNHNS, CDR2 SASEGT. V was clipped by 6 bases and J by 4 bases; unmatched bases: 7. The CDR3 sequence is 14 residues long. This clonotype has at least ten counts. In TCRdb, the 5' RACE reads were re-called with MiXCR into one record per CDR3 protein. This sample has roughly 29,000 distinct CDR3 sequences, with about 2.7% found just once. The gene calls are TRBV6-1 and TRBJ2-7; 9 bases are a match to TRBD1. The specimen sequenced was whole blood. This receptor was obtained from an adult who was a healthcare worker with PCR-confirmed SARS-CoV-2 infection or an uninfected control (not recorded which). The CDR3 bases are TGTGCCAGCAGGACGGACAGGGGAGGATACGAGCAGTACGTC. This translates into CASRTDRGGYEQYV.